This T cell receptor beta chain was sequenced during a study of regulatory T cells in long-lasting Graves disease. Study-wide points: Small sample size may have lowered accuracy.

Documented time point: newly diagnosed GD, antithyroid drugs for less than 3 months. The TCR library was made from RNA that had been extracted from PBMCs in TRIzol. Graves' disease diagnosis relied on American Thyroid Association guidelines. Roughly 8.2 milliliters of peripheral blood were drawn into EDTA tubes. This clonotype was seen many times. Its cognate antigen is unknown. CDR1 is SNHLY, CDR2 FYNNEI, per germline. V lost 6 bases, J lost 6 bases, and 6 bases lay in between. The CDR3 sequence is 11 residues long. Through Arm-PCR of CDR3 regions and iRepertoire HTBI primers, TCR beta libraries were built. TCRdb used MiXCR to reprocess the multiplex PCR reads, holding one entry per CDR3 protein. The repertoire includes 400,000 to 650,000 distinct CDR3 sequences, 15% to 20% of them detected once, and about 25% sits in the top ten. In addition, the sample was reused for a study of T cells in Graves' hyperthyroidism and ophthalmopathy. Per that paper: Clinical symptoms, serum thyroxine and TRAb, thyroid ultrasound and orbital computed tomography were used for the diagnoses.

V is TRBV2 and J is TRBJ2-1; no firm D call. The sequencing here drew on peripheral blood mononuclear cells (PBMCs), taken at new diagnosis, from a patient treated with antithyroid drugs. The TCR comes from a middle-aged woman with Graves disease. The CDR3 region has the DNA TGTGCCAGCAGCCCAATCAATGAGCAGTTCTTC. Translating gives CASSPINEQFF.